The rows below give T cell receptor beta chains drawn from one sample of a study of blood T cell repertoires in COVID-19. Method: immunoSEQ multiplex PCR; TCRdb's copy keeps in-frame clones and lacks some. The data contain about 150,000 clones, approximately 86% of them singletons. The sequenced sample was peripheral blood. The receptors stem from an older woman with active or convalescent COVID-19. The CDR3 runs from the conserved cysteine through the conserved F or W. The order of the fields is clone size, J gene, V gene, D gene, CDR3 DNA, CDR3 protein. The D gene is left open where the match is weak. Some rows have no size entry. The others give once, few or many, or a class for an expanded clone.

size: NA
J: TRBJ2-7
V: TRBV6-5
D: TRBD1
DNA: TGTGCCTACACTGACGACAGGGGCCTCTCCTACGAGCAGTACTTC
CDR3: CAYTDDRGLSYEQYF

size: few
J: TRBJ2-1
V: TRBV28
D: NA
DNA: TGTGCCAGCACCGTCGAGGGTCCTCAGCAGTTCTTC
CDR3: CASTVEGPQQFF

size: few
J: TRBJ2-5
V: TRBV30
D: TRBD1
DNA: TGTGCCTGGAGCTCTACCGGGACAGGGTTCCAAGAGACCCAGTACTTC
CDR3: CAWSSTGTGFQETQYF

size: once
J: TRBJ2-1
V: TRBV7-9
D: TRBD1
DNA: TGTGCCAGCAGCTCATCTGGACAGGGGGGAGATGAGCAGTTCTTC
CDR3: CASSSSGQGGDEQFF

size: once
J: TRBJ2-1
V: TRBV19
D: NA
DNA: TGTGCCAGTAGTAAGGGAGACTCGAGCTCCTACAATGAGCAGTTCTTC
CDR3: CASSKGDSSSYNEQFF

size: NA
J: TRBJ2-7
V: TRBV2
D: NA
DNA: TGTGCCAGCAGTGTCCTATCAGGGGGGACCTACGAGCAGTACTTC
CDR3: CASSVLSGGTYEQYF

size: NA
J: TRBJ1-1
V: TRBV7-9
D: NA
DNA: TGTGCCAGCAGCTTAGGCGTAGGGCGGGACACTGAAGCTTTCTTT
CDR3: CASSLGVGRDTEAFF

size: NA
J: TRBJ2-7
V: TRBV7-2
D: TRBD1
DNA: TGTGCCAGCAGCTTCACCTGGGAACGGACAGGGATCCACGAGCAGTACTTC
CDR3: CASSFTWERTGIHEQYF

size: NA
J: TRBJ2-7
V: TRBV15
D: NA
DNA: TGTGCCACCAGCACACCCCCGAGGAGGGAATGGCCCTACGAGCAGTACTTC
CDR3: CATSTPPRREWPYEQYF

size: NA
J: TRBJ2-4
V: TRBV9
D: NA
DNA: TGTGCCAGCAGCGCCTCTGGGGGGACCCAAAACATTCAGTACTTC
CDR3: CASSASGGTQNIQYF

size: NA
J: TRBJ1-3
V: TRBV2
D: NA
DNA: TGTGCCAGCAGTCCACAGGACTCTGGAAACACCATATATTTT
CDR3: CASSPQDSGNTIYF

size: NA
J: TRBJ1-5
V: TRBV5-1
D: NA
DNA: TGCGCCAGCAGCTTGGGGCCAGGGGATAATCAGCCCCAGCATTTT
CDR3: CASSLGPGDNQPQHF

size: once
J: TRBJ2-5
V: TRBV11-2
D: NA
DNA: TGTGCCAGCAGCTTTGGGGGGCCGGGGGGGACCCAGTACTTC
CDR3: CASSFGGPGGTQYF

size: NA
J: TRBJ2-7
V: TRBV4-1
D: TRBD2
DNA: TGCGCCAGCAGCAAAGCGGGGGGGCTGTCCTACGAGCAGTACTTC
CDR3: CASSKAGGLSYEQYF

size: NA
J: TRBJ1-5
V: TRBV7-9
D: NA
DNA: TGTGCCAGCAGCCCCCCAGGTCTTAGCAATCAGCCCCAGCATTTT
CDR3: CASSPPGLSNQPQHF

size: NA
J: TRBJ1-2
V: TRBV10-3
D: NA
DNA: TGTGCCATCGGGAGGGGAGGGGCCTATGGCTACACCTTC
CDR3: CAIGRGGAYGYTF

size: once
J: TRBJ1-1
V: TRBV5-1
D: TRBD1
DNA: TGCGCCAGCAGCTTGGCACCAGGGACAGGGGGGACTGAAGCTTTCTTT
CDR3: CASSLAPGTGGTEAFF

size: NA
J: TRBJ2-3
V: TRBV20-1
D: TRBD2
DNA: TGCAGCGGGGGGGCTTGGGATACGCAGTATTTT
CDR3: CSGGAWDTQYF

size: NA
J: TRBJ2-7
V: TRBV6-6
D: NA
DNA: TGTGCCAGCAGCCCCGGTATTGACGAGCAGTACTTC
CDR3: CASSPGIDEQYF

size: NA
J: TRBJ2-1
V: TRBV9
D: TRBD1
DNA: TGTGCCAGCAGCGTAGCTTTAGGGGGCTTCTCCTACAATGAGCAGTTCTTC
CDR3: CASSVALGGFSYNEQFF

size: NA
J: TRBJ1-1
V: TRBV7-2
D: NA
DNA: TGTGCCAGCAGCTCGGGGTCCATCCTGATTGCTTTCTTT
CDR3: CASSSGSILIAFF

size: NA
J: TRBJ1-2
V: TRBV6-5
D: NA
DNA: TGTGCCAGCAGTTACGGACAGTTGGGAGGCTACACCTTC
CDR3: CASSYGQLGGYTF

size: NA
J: TRBJ1-3
V: TRBV11-2
D: TRBD1
DNA: TGTGCCAGCCGACAGGGGGCGGCTGGAAACACCATATATTTT
CDR3: CASRQGAAGNTIYF

size: NA
J: TRBJ1-5
V: TRBV20-1
D: NA
DNA: TGCAGTGCTAGTGGCGGGGCGGTCGATCAGCCCCAGCATTTT
CDR3: CSASGGAVDQPQHF

size: NA
J: TRBJ2-7
V: TRBV18
D: TRBD1
DNA: TGTGCCAGCTCACCACGCGGGACAGGGGGCAGGTACGAGCAGTACTTC
CDR3: CASSPRGTGGRYEQYF

size: NA
J: TRBJ1-1
V: TRBV6-5
D: NA
DNA: TGTGCCAGCACCCCCAGCAGGGCGAACACTGAAGCTTTCTTT
CDR3: CASTPSRANTEAFF